This entry is about one TCR beta chain. Antigen: not known. The sample comes from a study of T cell responses to AZD1222 COVID-19 vaccine. Whole-study context: The study pooled second doses at about 4 or about 12 weeks. The study, taken as a whole, reports: After two AZD1222 doses, spike-specific TCR breadth and depth rose versus day 0. Mostly white British, mostly female donors; authors suggested clonal diversity may be underestimated.

Germline V gives CDR1 MGHRA, CDR2 YSYEKL. V was cut by 4 bases and J by 0 bases, with 15 bases left in between. The CDR3 is made up of 16 amino acids. Assay used: immunoSEQ multiplex PCR; TCRdb lists only in-frame clones, some missing. Seen here are 120,000 to 150,000 clones, around 93% observed once, and the top ten hold 1.5% to 2%. The V and J genes are TRBV4-1 and TRBJ1-1; D is possibly TRBD1 (5 bases). The input for sequencing was peripheral blood, taken on day 0 of AZD1222 vaccination. This TCR was sampled from an adult in good health. CDR3 in DNA: TGCGCCAGCAGCCCCGGCCAGGGAGGCATGAACACTGAAGCTTTCTTT. Translating gives CASSPGQGGMNTEAFF.